This TCR beta chain appears in the sequencing data of a study of blood T cell repertoires in COVID-19. Study-wide background: COVID-19 samples from acute and convalescent phases originated in the United States, Italy and Spain. PBMCs, B-cell-depleted T cells, or T cells were the source of the cDNA or gDNA that made up the material.

The junction had 13 bases not matched to a gene; V was cut back by 4 bases and J by 8 bases. The CDR3 sequence is 16 residues long. From germline, CDR1 is MDHEN and CDR2 SYDVKM. In the source study's methods: Estimation of nucleated cell counts was performed using reference gene primer amplification. Sequencing was performed with immunoSEQ multiplex PCR; in TCRdb, only in-frame clones are kept and a portion is missing. That table supplies the V and J calls and clone size; D and trimming were determined from the DNA. Among some 200,000 clones listed, about 80% were seen once. The chain employs TRBV28 and TRBJ1-4; 7 nucleotides match TRBD1. The specimen sequenced was peripheral blood. This sequence was found in a human donor with acute or convalescent COVID-19. The donor label of this sample is uncertain. The CDR3 region is CASSSSNRGGREKLFF. The CDR3 DNA is TGTGCCAGCAGTTCTTCTAACAGGGGTGGAAGAGAAAAACTGTTTTTT.